This T cell receptor beta chain was sequenced during a study of blood T cell repertoires in COVID-19. Study in general: The samples span acute and convalescent COVID-19 from the United States, Italy and Spain. Sample material is recorded as cDNA or gDNA derived from T cells, B-cell-depleted T cells, or PBMCs.

This CDR3 is 14 amino acids long. Trimming removed 3 bases from V and 3 bases from J, with 12 bases in between. CDR1 is DFQATT, CDR2 SNEGSKA, per germline (reference sequence). Libraries were prepared by immunoSEQ multiplex PCR; TCRdb keeps only in-frame clonotypes and omits some of them. The sample lists about 59,000 clones, approximately 79% occurring once. This receptor was taken from a man in his sixties with acute or convalescent COVID-19. Sequences were obtained from peripheral blood. The rearrangement links TRBV20-1 to TRBJ2-4; no reliable D call. CDR3 protein: CSASSSRDKNIQYF. The CDR3 DNA reads as TGCAGTGCTAGTTCAAGCCGAGACAAAAACATTCAGTACTTC.